The following is a T cell receptor (beta chain) sequence with its context. Its antigen remains undetermined. Within one base of it there is no much larger clone, and no base qualities were kept. These data originate in a study of blood T cell repertoires in COVID-19 (dated by TCRdb to 2020 to 2021). With respect to the entire study: The collaborator samples originated in the United States, Italy and Spain and spanned the acute and convalescent phases of COVID-19. The prospective study material was composed of cDNA or gDNA derived from T cells, B-cell-depleted T cells, or PBMCs. Deeply sampled blood TCRbeta repertoires from subjects exposed to, actively infected with, or recovered from COVID-19 were included in the dataset. The repertoires were released in a freely available public database intended as a resource for research on the immune response to SARS-CoV-2. Samples came from the ongoing ImmuneRACE study (first 160 participants) plus 1,254 subjects from 6 global collaborators. Nearly every sample came with metadata listing a de-identified subject ID, COVID-19 status, age in years and sex. Where HLA class I and class II types were available, the types were taken from metadata supplied by the sample provider, not from assay-based typing.

TCRbeta CDR3 regions were amplified from genomic DNA by means of the immunoSEQ Assay, a bias-controlled multiplex PCR. On the study's bioinformatics: The number of nucleated cells in each sample was estimated by amplification of reference gene primers within the assay. To quantify the absolute abundance of each unique TCRbeta CDR3 rearrangement, sequence reads were collapsed and filtered. For each sample, productive Simpson clonality was calculated as the square root of Simpson's diversity index across productive rearrangements. This immuneACCESS table, as held by TCRdb, lists in-frame sequences with V and J called but not all clones. Of the missing ones, under half trace to an unresolved V gene in checked studies; the others have no known cause. V, J and clone size reflect that table, while D and trimming were determined from the DNA. The sample data list 150,000 to 250,000 clones, and approximately 83% of these were observed just once. Around 7% of the sample belongs to the ten largest clones.

Taken from cysteine to phenylalanine, the CDR3 has 14 residues. The retained sequence is limited to the CDR3, 42 bases, with the frame set at the first base. The germline V gene yields KGHSH for CDR1 and LQKENI for CDR2. V trim: 4 bases; J trim: 5 bases; unmatched bases: 5. Study-wide findings and limitations: The quantity of clinical and demographic metadata differed by source and by participant and was supplied without curation.

Participants in the prospective study were aged roughly 18 to 100 years, lived in 20 to 25 United States geographic areas, and enrolled through a virtual design. In the prospective study, participants were assigned to cohorts based on the clinical history participants reported in a screening survey and a study questionnaire. Recovered participants in ImmuneRACE Cohort 3 were defined as having two consecutive negative NP/OP PCR tests, clearance from a healthcare professional, or resolution of symptoms. In the prospective study, whole blood, serum and a nasopharyngeal or oropharyngeal swab were collected from each participant by mobile phlebotomists. Additional blood draws and questionnaires over an approximately two-month period could optionally be provided by prospective study participants. Before DNA extraction, blood samples from the prospective study were shipped at room temperature or frozen.

What was sequenced was PBMCs or T cells enriched from blood (not recorded which). The V and J segments used are TRBV18 and TRBJ2-7, with TRBD1 matching 10 junction bases. This clonotype was obtained from a man in his forties who had recovered from COVID-19. The DNA sequence follows: TGTGCCAGCTCACTAAGACAGGGGGCTGACGAGCAGTACTTC. This yields the protein CASSLRQGADEQYF.